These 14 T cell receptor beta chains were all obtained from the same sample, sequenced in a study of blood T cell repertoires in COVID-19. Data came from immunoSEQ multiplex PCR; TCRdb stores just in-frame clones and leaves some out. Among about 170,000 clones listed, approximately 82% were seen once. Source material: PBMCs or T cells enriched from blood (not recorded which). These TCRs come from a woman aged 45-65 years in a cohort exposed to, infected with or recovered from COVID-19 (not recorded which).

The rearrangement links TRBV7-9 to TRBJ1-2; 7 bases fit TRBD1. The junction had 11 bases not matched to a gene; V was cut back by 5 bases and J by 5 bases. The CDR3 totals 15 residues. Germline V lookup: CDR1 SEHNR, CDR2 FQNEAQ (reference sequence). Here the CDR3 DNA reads TGTGCCAGCAGCCCACACAGGGGAGAGGCATATGGCTACACCTTC. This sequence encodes CASSPHRGEAYGYTF.

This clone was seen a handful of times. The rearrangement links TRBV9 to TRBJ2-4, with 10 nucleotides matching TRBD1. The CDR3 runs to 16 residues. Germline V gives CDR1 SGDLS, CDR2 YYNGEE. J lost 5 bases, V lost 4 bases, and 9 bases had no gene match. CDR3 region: CASSPRGTGVENIQYF. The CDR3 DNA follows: TGTGCCAGCAGCCCACGCGGGACAGGGGTGGAAAACATTCAGTACTTC.

Here the CDR3 DNA reads TGCAGCGTTAGAACTACAGGGACAAATCAGCCCCAGCATTTT. Translating it yields CSVRTTGTNQPQHF. The V and J genes are TRBV29-1 and TRBJ1-5; D possibly corresponds to TRBD1 (6 bases). The germline gives CDR1 SQVTM, CDR2 ANQGSEA. Trimming removed 5 bases at V and 4 bases at J, with 15 bases between. CDR3 length: 14 residues.

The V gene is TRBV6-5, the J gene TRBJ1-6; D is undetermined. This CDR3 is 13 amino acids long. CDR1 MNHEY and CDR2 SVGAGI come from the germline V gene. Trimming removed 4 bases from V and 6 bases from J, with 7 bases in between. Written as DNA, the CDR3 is TGTGCCAGCAGTTCACAGCTTAATTCACCCCTCCACTTT. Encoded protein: CASSSQLNSPLHF.

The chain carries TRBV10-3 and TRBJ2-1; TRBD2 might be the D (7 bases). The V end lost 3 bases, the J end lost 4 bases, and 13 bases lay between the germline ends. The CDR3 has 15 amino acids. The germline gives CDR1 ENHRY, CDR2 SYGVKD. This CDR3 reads CAISERGGMYNEQFF. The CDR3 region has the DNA TGTGCCATCAGTGAAAGGGGGGGCATGTACAATGAGCAGTTCTTC.

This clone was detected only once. CDR3 loop: CASSQTGIPYEQYF. CDR3 sequence (DNA): TGTGCCAGCAGTCAGACAGGGATCCCCTACGAGCAGTACTTC. The chain recombines TRBV6-5 with TRBJ2-7; TRBD1 matches at 7 bases. With V trimmed by 5 bases and J by 2 bases, 6 bases remained unmatched. The CDR3 covers 14 residues. In germline, CDR1 is MNHEY, CDR2 SVGAGI.

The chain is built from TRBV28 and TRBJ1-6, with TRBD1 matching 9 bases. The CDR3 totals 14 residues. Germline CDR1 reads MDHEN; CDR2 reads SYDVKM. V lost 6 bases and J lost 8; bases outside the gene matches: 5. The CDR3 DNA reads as TGTGCCAGCAGGAAACAGGGGGCGGATTCACCCCTCCACTTT. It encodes CASRKQGADSPLHF. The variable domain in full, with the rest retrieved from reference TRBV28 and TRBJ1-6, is DVKVTQSSRYLVKRTGEKVFLECVQDMDHENMFWYRQDPGLGLRLIYFSYDVKMKEKGDIPEGYSVSREKKERFSLILESASTNQTSMYLCASRKQGADSPLHFGNGTRLTVT.

The CDR3 DNA is TGCGCCAGCAGCTTGGATCGCAGGGTGAACACCGGGGAGCTGTTTTTT. Translation gives CASSLDRRVNTGELFF. The V gene is TRBV5-1, the J gene TRBJ2-2; tentative D call: TRBD1 (5 bases). The germline V gene has CDR1 SGHRS and CDR2 YFSETQ. The CDR3 length is 16 residues. V shed 0 bases and J shed 1 base, with 10 bases lying between them.

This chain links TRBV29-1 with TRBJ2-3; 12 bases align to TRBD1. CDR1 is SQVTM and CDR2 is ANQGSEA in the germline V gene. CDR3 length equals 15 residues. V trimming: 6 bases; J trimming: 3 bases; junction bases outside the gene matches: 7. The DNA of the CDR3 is TGCAGCGTCAAAGGGACAGGGGGCGGGACAGATACGCAGTATTTT. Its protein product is CSVKGTGGGTDTQYF.

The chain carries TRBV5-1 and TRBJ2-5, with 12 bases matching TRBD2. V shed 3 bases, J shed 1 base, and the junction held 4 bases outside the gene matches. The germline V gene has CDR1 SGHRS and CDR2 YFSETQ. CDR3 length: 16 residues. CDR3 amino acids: CASSSRLAGAQETQYF. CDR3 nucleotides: TGCGCCAGCAGCTCCAGACTAGCGGGAGCCCAAGAGACCCAGTACTTC. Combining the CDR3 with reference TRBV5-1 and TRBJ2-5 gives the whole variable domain KAGVTQTPRYLIKTRGQQVTLSCSPISGHRSVSWYQQTPGQGLQFLFEYFSETQRNKGNFPGRFSGRQFSNSRSEMNVSTLELGDSALYLCASSSRLAGAQETQYFGPGTRLLVL.

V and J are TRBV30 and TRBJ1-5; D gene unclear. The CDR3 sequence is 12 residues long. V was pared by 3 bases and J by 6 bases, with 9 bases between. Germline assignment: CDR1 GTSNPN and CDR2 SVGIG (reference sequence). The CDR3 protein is CAWRLSGQPQHF. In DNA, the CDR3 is TGTGCCTGGAGGTTATCGGGTCAGCCCCAGCATTTT.

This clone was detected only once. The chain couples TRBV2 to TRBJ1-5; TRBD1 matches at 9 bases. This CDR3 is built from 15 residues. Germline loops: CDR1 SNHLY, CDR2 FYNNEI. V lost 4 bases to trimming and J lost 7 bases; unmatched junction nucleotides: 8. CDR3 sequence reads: CASSGGQGRGQPQHF. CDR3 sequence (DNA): TGTGCCAGCAGTGGGGGACAGGGAAGGGGCCAGCCCCAGCATTTT.

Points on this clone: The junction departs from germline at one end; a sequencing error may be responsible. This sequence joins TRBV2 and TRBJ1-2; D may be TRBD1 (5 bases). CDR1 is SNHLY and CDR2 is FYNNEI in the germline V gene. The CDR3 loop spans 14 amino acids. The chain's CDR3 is CASSKAVSGNGYTF. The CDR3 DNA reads TGTGCCAGCAGTAAAGCGGTGTCAGGGAATGGCTACACCTTC.

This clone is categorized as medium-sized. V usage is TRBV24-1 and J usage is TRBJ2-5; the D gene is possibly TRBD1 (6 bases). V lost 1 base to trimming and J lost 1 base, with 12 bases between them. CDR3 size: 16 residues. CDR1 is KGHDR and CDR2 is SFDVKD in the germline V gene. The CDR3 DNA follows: TGTGCCACCAGTGATTTTGGGGGCTCCCCCCAAGAGACCCAGTACTTC. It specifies CATSDFGGSPQETQYF.